The 32 T cell receptor beta chains below were found in one sample sequenced in a study of control samples from healthy donors and cancer patients. Data came from immunoSEQ multiplex PCR; TCRdb stores just in-frame clones and leaves some out. Among some 99,000 clones listed, 75% to 90% were seen once. Sequencing used blood. The receptors derive from a woman aged 45-65 years in good health.

This clone was counted a single time. This chain uses TRBV5-5 with TRBJ2-2; possible D gene TRBD2, 5 bases. CDR3 size: 14 residues. Germline lookup yields CDR1 SGHKS and CDR2 YYEKEE (reference sequence). The V end was cut by 7 bases, the J end by 5 bases, with 15 bases between. CDR3 sequence reads: CASAIYGETGELFF. In DNA form, the CDR3 reads TGTGCCAGCGCCATCTACGGGGAAACCGGGGAGCTGTTTTTT. The complete variable domain, with remaining parts taken from reference TRBV5-5 and TRBJ2-2, reads DAGVTQSPTHLIKTRGQQVTLRCSPISGHKSVSWYQQVLGQGPQFIFQYYEKEERGRGNFPDRFSARQFPNYSSELNVNALLLGDSALYLCASAIYGETGELFFGEGSRLTVL.

The rearrangement uses TRBV5-6 and TRBJ2-7; D perhaps matches TRBD2 (6 bases). V dropped 4 bases and J dropped 3 bases, with 14 bases sitting between them. This CDR3 has 14 residues. Germline V lookup: CDR1 SGHDT, CDR2 YYEEEE. CDR3 in amino acids: CASSAGGELYEQYF. The CDR3 coding sequence is TGTGCCAGCAGCGCCGGAGGGGAGCTCTACGAGCAGTACTTC.

The rearrangement links TRBV27 to TRBJ1-5, with TRBD1 as a possible D gene (6 bases). V was trimmed by 6 bases and J by 4 bases, leaving 19 bases between them. The CDR3 extends over 16 amino acids. The V gene's germline CDR1 is MNHEY and CDR2 SMNVEV (reference sequence). CDR3 sequence: CASSPTIPRGNQPQHF. In nucleotides, the CDR3 is TGTGCCAGCAGCCCAACTATCCCCAGGGGTAATCAGCCCCAGCATTTT.

This sequence joins TRBV3-1 (or the pseudogene TRBV3-2) and TRBJ2-1; D is unclear. The CDR3 has 11 residues. Germline V gene data show CDR1 as LGHDT and CDR2 as YNNKEL (reference sequence). V lost 4 bases, J lost 4 bases, and 2 bases lay in between. The CDR3 sequence: CASSRYNEQFF. In DNA, the CDR3 is TGTGCCAGCAGCCGTTACAATGAGCAGTTCTTC.

The chain couples TRBV5-1 to TRBJ1-3, with D possibly being TRBD1 (5 bases). This CDR3 has 13 residues. V was clipped by 4 bases and J by 11 bases, with 16 bases between them. The V gene's germline CDR1 is SGHRS and CDR2 YFSETQ. The CDR3 sequence: CASSPPLTGAIYF. The CDR3 DNA follows: TGCGCCAGCAGCCCGCCCTTGACGGGGGCCATATATTTT.

This clone appeared a few times. This sequence joins TRBV18 and TRBJ2-5, with TRBD2 matching over 9 bases. CDR1 is KGHSH, CDR2 LQKENI, per germline. V dropped 2 bases and J dropped 2; count of bases not matched to a gene: 0. This CDR3 contains 14 residues. CDR3 protein: CASSPGLAQETQYF. The DNA for the CDR3 is TGTGCCAGCTCACCAGGACTAGCGCAAGAGACCCAGTACTTC.

The genes are TRBV11-1 and TRBJ1-1; D ambiguous. CDR3 length: 14 residues. Germline V gene data show CDR1 as SGHAT and CDR2 as FQDESV (reference sequence). Trimming removed 1 base from V and 2 bases from J, with 8 bases in between. The CDR3 here is CASSLGRSNTEAFF. The DNA of the CDR3 is TGTGCCAGCAGCTTAGGACGGAGCAACACTGAAGCTTTCTTT.

This clone was observed a handful of times. The V gene is TRBV3-1 (or the pseudogene TRBV3-2), the J gene TRBJ2-3; 8 nucleotides match TRBD2. V dropped 2 bases and J dropped 3; count of bases not matched to a gene: 10. The CDR3 spans 17 residues. Germline V gives CDR1 LGHDT, CDR2 YNNKEL (reference sequence). This CDR3 reads CASSQPRGGGSTDTQYF. The DNA of the CDR3 is TGTGCCAGCAGCCAACCCCGGGGCGGGGGGTCAACAGATACGCAGTATTTT.

V is TRBV6-4 and J is TRBJ1-1; unclear D gene. Trimming pared 8 bases from V and 5 bases from J, leaving 21 bases between. CDR1 is MRHNA, CDR2 SNTAGT, per germline. The CDR3 consists of 15 residues. Written as DNA, the CDR3 is TGTGCCAGCTCCAAGAACAGTCTCGGGGTAACTGAAGCTTTCTTT. The encoded protein is CASSKNSLGVTEAFF.

The V call is TRBV4-3, the J call TRBJ1-4; unclear D gene. The CDR3 is 14 residues long. V was shortened by 2 bases and J by 6 bases, with 10 bases between the two germline ends. Germline values: CDR1 LGHNA, CDR2 YSLEER. CDR3 in amino acids: CASSQWSRDEKLFF. CDR3 coding DNA: TGCGCCAGCAGCCAATGGTCTCGGGATGAAAAACTGTTTTTT.

The J gene is TRBJ2-7, the V gene TRBV19; D remains ambiguous. The V gene lost 1 base and the J gene lost 3 bases, with 13 bases spanning the gap. The CDR3 spans 15 residues. CDR1 is LNHDA and CDR2 is SQIVND in the germline V gene (reference sequence). The CDR3 protein is CASSIAEGRFYEQYF. For the CDR3, the DNA is TGTGCCAGTAGTATAGCCGAAGGGCGGTTCTACGAGCAGTACTTC. The full variable domain, completed using reference TRBV19 and TRBJ2-7, is DGGITQSPKYLFRKEGQNVTLSCEQNLNHDAMYWYRQDPGQGLRLIYYSQIVNDFQKGDIAEGYSVSREKKESFPLTVTSAQKNPTAFYLCASSIAEGRFYEQYFGPGTRLTVT.

This clone turned up a few times. CDR3: CASSPLAGHEQYF. The CDR3 DNA is TGTGCCAGCAGCCCACTAGCGGGGCATGAGCAGTACTTC. The chain carries TRBV3-1 (or the pseudogene TRBV3-2) and TRBJ2-7, with 10 bases matching TRBD2. This CDR3 has 13 amino acids. In germline, CDR1 is LGHDT, CDR2 YNNKEL (reference sequence). V lost 4 bases to trimming and J lost 7 bases; unmatched junction nucleotides: 4.

The V and J genes are TRBV11-2 and TRBJ2-7, with 7 nucleotides matching TRBD1. CDR1 is SGHAT, CDR2 FQNNGV, per germline. This CDR3 region has 16 residues. V gave up 5 bases and J gave up 2 bases; unmatched junction bases: 12. The CDR3: CASSPAPTTGTYEQYF. For the CDR3, the DNA is TGTGCCAGCAGCCCTGCCCCTACGACAGGGACCTACGAGCAGTACTTC.

The chain couples TRBV19 to TRBJ1-5, with 8 bases lining up with TRBD1. Germline loops: CDR1 LNHDA, CDR2 SQIVND (reference sequence). The V segment lost 0 bases and the J segment 7 bases; nucleotides outside the gene matches: 5. This CDR3 has 15 amino acids. Written as DNA, the CDR3 is TGTGCCAGTAGTATAGATTGGACAGGGAGGCAGCCCCAGCATTTT. Protein: CASSIDWTGRQPQHF.

CDR3 region: CSAHLRPDTQYF. DNA of the CDR3: TGCAGCGCCCACCTCCGCCCCGATACGCAGTATTTT. The chain couples TRBV29-1 to TRBJ2-3; D call uncertain. Per germline, CDR1 SQVTM and CDR2 ANQGSEA. The V end was cut by 7 bases, the J end by 6 bases, with 14 bases between. The CDR3 extends over 12 amino acids.

The CDR3 DNA sequence: TGTGCCAGCAGCCTACAGGCGGGGAAGGAGACCCAGTACTTC. As protein: CASSLQAGKETQYF. The chain carries TRBV14 and TRBJ2-5; the D gene is possibly TRBD2 (6 bases). Germline values: CDR1 SGHDN, CDR2 FVKESK. Trimming shortened V by 4 bases and J by 5 bases, and 14 bases separated the two germline ends. The CDR3 runs to 14 residues.

The V and J genes are TRBV7-8 and TRBJ1-6; D gene unclear. There are 15 residues in the CDR3. Trimming removed 6 bases at V and 7 bases at J, with 16 bases between. Germline lookup yields CDR1 SGHVS and CDR2 FQNEAQ. As DNA, the CDR3 is TGTGCCAGCAGTGACGGTCGGGTCGGGAATTCACCCCTCCACTTT. Amino acids: CASSDGRVGNSPLHF.

This chain joins TRBV4-3 and TRBJ1-2; D is possibly TRBD1 (5 bases). With 0 bases removed from V and 3 bases from J, the gap between germline ends came to 11 bases. Looked up from germline, CDR1 is LGHNA and CDR2 is YSLEER. The length of the CDR3 is 15 residues. Written as DNA, the CDR3 is TGCGCCAGCAGCCAAGATCGAGGGGACTACTATGGCTACACCTTC. This sequence encodes CASSQDRGDYYGYTF.

The rearrangement joins TRBV2 to TRBJ1-1; D might be TRBD1 (5 bases). CDR1 SNHLY and CDR2 FYNNEI come from the germline V gene. The V gene lost 6 bases and the J gene lost 8 bases, with 10 bases spanning the gap. This CDR3 spans 11 amino acids. The chain's CDR3 is CASREGQEAFF. The CDR3, as DNA: TGTGCCAGCAGGGAGGGGCAGGAAGCTTTCTTT.

The gene calls are TRBV30 and TRBJ1-1; D might be TRBD1 (5 bases). Trimming removed 4 bases from V and 6 bases from J, with 12 bases in between. CDR1 GTSNPN and CDR2 SVGIG come from the germline V gene (reference sequence). This CDR3 comprises 12 residues. The CDR3 region is CAWNIGGPEAFF. In DNA, the CDR3 is TGTGCCTGGAATATCGGGGGACCTGAAGCTTTCTTT.

This clone came up a few times. The rearrangement links TRBV7-2 to TRBJ1-2, with D possibly being TRBD1 (5 bases). V was clipped by 1 base and J by 3 bases, with 15 bases between them. Germline CDR1 SGHTA, CDR2 FQGNSA. The CDR3 spans 16 residues. In DNA, the CDR3 is TGTGCCAGCAGCTTAGGGCCTCGGGCAGGGTACTATGGCTACACCTTC. Its protein product is CASSLGPRAGYYGYTF. Complete variable domain (other parts from reference TRBV7-2 and TRBJ1-2): GAGVSQSPSNKVTEKGKDVELRCDPISGHTALYWYRQSLGQGLEFLIYFQGNSAPDKSGLPSDRFSAERTGGSVSTLTIQRTQQEDSAVYLCASSLGPRAGYYGYTFGSGTRLTVV.

The rearrangement links TRBV7-3 to TRBJ2-1; 7 bases align to TRBD1. Germline trimming cut 3 bases from V and 7 bases from J; bases unmatched to any gene: 12. The CDR3 extends over 16 amino acids. Germline assignment: CDR1 SGHTA and CDR2 FQGTGA. CDR3 bases: TGTGCCAGCAGCTTTAAAATAGGACAGGATTCAAATGAGCAGTTCTTC. This encodes CASSFKIGQDSNEQFF.

This chain links TRBV7-6 with TRBJ2-5; the match to TRBD2 covers 11 bases. The V gene's germline CDR1 is SGHVS and CDR2 FNYEAQ. This CDR3 region has 19 residues. V shed 0 bases, J shed 4 bases, and the junction held 13 bases outside the gene matches. CDR3 loop: CASSLATSGSYHLVETQYF. Here the CDR3 DNA reads TGTGCCAGCAGCTTAGCAACTAGCGGGAGTTATCATTTGGTAGAGACCCAGTACTTC.

CDR3 amino acids: CASSLLGGPNEQFF. In DNA, the CDR3 is TGTGCCAGCAGTTTATTGGGAGGACCCAATGAGCAGTTCTTC. The rearrangement joins TRBV27 to TRBJ2-1, with a weak D call TRBD2 (6 bases). Per germline, CDR1 MNHEY and CDR2 SMNVEV (reference sequence). The CDR3 extends over 14 amino acids. V gave up 1 base and J gave up 6 bases, with 10 bases separating them.

The J gene is TRBJ1-5, the V gene TRBV6-6; no clear D gene. The V end lost 2 bases, the J end lost 9 bases, and 2 bases lay between the germline ends. The length of the CDR3 is 10 residues. Germline V gene sequence: CDR1 MNHNY, CDR2 SVGAGI (reference sequence). This CDR3 is CASSYGPQHF. In nucleotides, the CDR3 is TGTGCCAGCAGTTACGGGCCCCAGCATTTT.

V and J are TRBV11-2 and TRBJ2-4, with D possibly being TRBD1 (5 bases). The V end lost 5 bases, the J end lost 6 bases, and 14 bases lay between the germline ends. This CDR3 has 14 amino acids. The germline CDR1 and CDR2 sequences are SGHAT and FQNNGV. CDR3 protein: CASSALGPANIQYF. The CDR3 DNA follows: TGTGCCAGCAGCGCGTTGGGGCCTGCAAACATTCAGTACTTC.

The rearrangement joins TRBV5-1 to TRBJ2-3; no reliable D call. The germline V and J ends were trimmed by 1 base and 0 bases, with 9 bases remaining between them. The CDR3 runs 15 residues. Germline CDR1 and CDR2: SGHRS and YFSETQ. The CDR3 sequence: CASSLQRTSTDTQYF. CDR3 DNA: TGCGCCAGCAGCTTGCAGCGAACTAGCACAGATACGCAGTATTTT. The full variable domain, its missing parts supplied by reference TRBV5-1 and TRBJ2-3, is KAGVTQTPRYLIKTRGQQVTLSCSPISGHRSVSWYQQTPGQGLQFLFEYFSETQRNKGNFPGRFSGRQFSNSRSEMNVSTLELGDSALYLCASSLQRTSTDTQYFGPGTRLTVL.

The rearrangement joins TRBV10-2 to TRBJ1-5, with a possible D match to TRBD1 (6 bases). Germline V gene lookup returns CDR1 WSHSY and CDR2 SAAADI. The CDR3 sequence is 15 residues long. V was trimmed by 8 bases and J by 0 bases, leaving 14 bases between them. The CDR3 reads CASAPVGASNQPQHF. In DNA form, the CDR3 reads TGCGCCAGCGCCCCGGTGGGGGCTAGCAATCAGCCCCAGCATTTT.

The rearrangement joins TRBV29-1 to TRBJ2-2, with D perhaps TRBD1 (5 bases). From germline, CDR1 is SQVTM and CDR2 ANQGSEA. V was trimmed by 3 bases and J by 4 bases, leaving 12 bases between them. This CDR3 comprises 14 residues. CDR3 loop: CSVEGPGRTGELFF. CDR3 DNA sequence: TGCAGCGTTGAGGGCCCAGGGCGCACCGGGGAGCTGTTTTTT.

The CDR3 DNA sequence: TGTGCCAGCAGTGCCCAACTGGGACAGGGAAACACCATATATTTT. This sequence encodes CASSAQLGQGNTIYF. The chain joins TRBV2 to TRBJ1-3; 7 nucleotides line up with TRBD1. The junction had 7 bases not matched to a gene; V was cut back by 4 bases and J by 4 bases. Per the germline V gene, CDR1 is SNHLY and CDR2 is FYNNEI. The CDR3 length is 15 residues.

The rearrangement joins TRBV11-2 to TRBJ1-1; no clear D. The germline gives CDR1 SGHAT, CDR2 FQNNGV. This CDR3 has 14 amino acids. The V end was cut by 0 bases, the J end by 5 bases, with 10 bases between. The chain's CDR3 is CASSLDRTGTEAFF. The CDR3 DNA reads TGTGCCAGCAGCTTAGATAGGACTGGGACTGAAGCTTTCTTT.

A few counts support this clone. This chain connects TRBV13 to TRBJ1-4; 7 positions match TRBD1. This CDR3 spans 19 amino acids. J gave up 3 bases and V 3 bases, and 16 bases lay outside the gene matches. CDR1 and CDR2 from the germline V gene are PRHDT and FYEKMQ (reference sequence). This CDR3 is CASSFWVWRSTGANEKLFF. The CDR3 DNA reads as TGTGCCAGCAGCTTCTGGGTGTGGCGGAGCACAGGGGCTAATGAAAAACTGTTTTTT.